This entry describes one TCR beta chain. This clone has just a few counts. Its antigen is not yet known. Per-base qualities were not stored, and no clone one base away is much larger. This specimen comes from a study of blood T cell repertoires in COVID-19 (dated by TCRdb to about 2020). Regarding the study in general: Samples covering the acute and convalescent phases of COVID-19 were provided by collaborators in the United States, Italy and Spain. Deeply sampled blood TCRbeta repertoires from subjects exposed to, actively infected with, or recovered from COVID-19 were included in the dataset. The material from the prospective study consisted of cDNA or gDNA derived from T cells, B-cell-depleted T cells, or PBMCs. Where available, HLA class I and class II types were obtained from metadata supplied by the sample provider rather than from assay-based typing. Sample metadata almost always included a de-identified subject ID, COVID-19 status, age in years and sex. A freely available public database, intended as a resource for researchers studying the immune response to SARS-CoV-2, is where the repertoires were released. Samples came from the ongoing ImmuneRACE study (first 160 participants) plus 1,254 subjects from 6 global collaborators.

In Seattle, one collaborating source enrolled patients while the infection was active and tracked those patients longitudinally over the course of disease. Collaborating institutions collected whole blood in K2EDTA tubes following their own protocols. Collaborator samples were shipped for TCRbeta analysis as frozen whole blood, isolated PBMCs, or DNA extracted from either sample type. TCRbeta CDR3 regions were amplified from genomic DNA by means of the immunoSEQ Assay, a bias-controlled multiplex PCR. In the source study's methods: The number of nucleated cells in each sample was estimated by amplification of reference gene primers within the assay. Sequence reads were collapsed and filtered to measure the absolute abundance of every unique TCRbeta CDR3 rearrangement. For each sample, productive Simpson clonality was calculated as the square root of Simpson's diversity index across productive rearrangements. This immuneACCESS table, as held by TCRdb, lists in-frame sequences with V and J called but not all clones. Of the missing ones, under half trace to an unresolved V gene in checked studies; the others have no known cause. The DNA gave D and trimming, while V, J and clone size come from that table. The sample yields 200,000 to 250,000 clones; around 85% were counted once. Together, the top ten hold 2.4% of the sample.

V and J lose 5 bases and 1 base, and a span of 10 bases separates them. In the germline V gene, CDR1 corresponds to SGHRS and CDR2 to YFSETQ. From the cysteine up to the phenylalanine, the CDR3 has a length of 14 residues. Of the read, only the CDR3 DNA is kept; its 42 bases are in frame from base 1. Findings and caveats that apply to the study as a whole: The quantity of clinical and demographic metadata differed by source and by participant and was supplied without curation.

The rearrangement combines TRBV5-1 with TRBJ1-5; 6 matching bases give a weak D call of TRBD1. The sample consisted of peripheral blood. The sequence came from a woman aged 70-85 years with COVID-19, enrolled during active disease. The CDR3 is CASRQGLSNQPQHF. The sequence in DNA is TGCGCCAGCAGACAGGGCTTGAGCAATCAGCCCCAGCATTTT.